The 27 T cell receptor beta chains below come from one sample, sequenced in a study of blood T cell repertoires in COVID-19. Here immunoSEQ multiplex PCR was the method, and the copy in TCRdb shows in-frame clones only, minus some. The sample includes 350,000 to 450,000 clones, 65% to 90% seen only once; the top ten take about 7%. Source material: peripheral blood. The source is a woman in her fifties or sixties with COVID-19, enrolled during active disease.

This chain connects TRBV5-4 to TRBJ2-2, with a weak D call TRBD1 (6 bases). The CDR3 has 16 amino acids. The V gene lost 1 base and the J gene lost 6 bases, with 16 bases spanning the gap. CDR1 is SGHNT and CDR2 is YYREEE in the germline V gene (reference sequence). The chain's CDR3 is CASSLPSGASSGELFF. The CDR3 DNA is TGTGCCAGCAGCTTGCCTTCAGGGGCTTCGTCCGGGGAGCTGTTTTTT. The whole variable domain, filled in from reference TRBV5-4 and TRBJ2-2, reads ETGVTQSPTHLIKTRGQQVTLRCSSQSGHNTVSWYQQALGQGPQFIFQYYREEENGRGNFPPRFSGLQFPNYSSELNVNALELDDSALYLCASSLPSGASSGELFFGEGSRLTVL.

This chain joins TRBV7-6 and TRBJ1-3, with D uncertain. V lost 8 bases and J lost 4, with 6 bases in between. This CDR3 has 11 residues. Germline assignment: CDR1 SGHVS and CDR2 FNYEAQ. The CDR3 nucleotides are TGTGCCAGCCTCGTCGGAAACACCATATATTTT. It translates to CASLVGNTIYF.

V usage is TRBV5-4 and J usage is TRBJ2-6, with 7 nucleotides matching TRBD2. The CDR3 spans 17 residues. The germline gives CDR1 SGHNT, CDR2 YYREEE (reference sequence). V gave up 5 bases and J gave up 3 bases; unmatched junction bases: 11. The CDR3 DNA reads as TGTGCCAGCAGACCCGGGACCGGGGGGTTTGGGGCCAACGTCCTGACTTTC. This sequence encodes CASRPGTGGFGANVLTF.

The sample holds many counts of this clone. The J gene is TRBJ1-4, the V gene TRBV30; 7 bases are a match to TRBD1. Per the germline V gene, CDR1 is GTSNPN and CDR2 is SVGIG (reference sequence). V was pared by 1 base and J by 10 bases, with 12 bases of the junction left unmatched. The CDR3 sequence is 15 residues long. The CDR3 reads CAWSGRGQERAKLFF. CDR3 nucleotide sequence: TGTGCCTGGAGTGGAAGAGGACAGGAGAGGGCAAAACTGTTTTTT.

The CDR3 loop is CASSFFSTDTQYF. CDR3 DNA sequence: TGTGCCAGCAGCTTCTTTAGCACAGATACGCAGTATTTT. This sequence joins TRBV7-3 and TRBJ2-3; D not resolved. V lost 3 bases and J lost 0, with 4 bases in between. Germline CDR1 SGHTA, CDR2 FQGTGA. The CDR3 runs 13 residues.

The chain links TRBV6-5 to TRBJ1-2; D perhaps matches TRBD1 (6 bases). Trimming removed 6 bases from V and 2 bases from J, with 13 bases in between. CDR3 size: 14 residues. CDR1 and CDR2 from the germline V gene are MNHEY and SVGAGI. CDR3 DNA sequence: TGTGCCAGCAGCGGGACACCGAACAACTATGGCTACACCTTC. It encodes CASSGTPNNYGYTF.

The chain combines TRBV24-1 with TRBJ2-2; no reliable D call. This CDR3 contains 13 residues. Trimming shortened V by 2 bases and J by 15 bases, and 15 bases separated the two germline ends. Germline V CDR1 and CDR2: KGHDR, SFDVKD. DNA of the CDR3: TGTGCCACCAGTGATTCAGTGCGGCGGTTAATGTTTTTT. Its protein is CATSDSVRRLMFF.

The rearrangement links TRBV7-9 to TRBJ1-2; D unresolved. Germline lookup yields CDR1 SEHNR and CDR2 FQNEAQ (reference sequence). The CDR3 runs to 11 residues. V lost 8 bases and J lost 1, with 5 bases in between. CDR3 sequence reads: CASESNYGYTF. The CDR3 nucleotides read TGTGCCAGCGAGAGTAACTATGGCTACACCTTC.

The chain uses TRBV5-1 and TRBJ1-1; 7 bases are a match to TRBD1. The CDR3 has 15 amino acids. Trimming took 4 bases from V and 8 from J; bases not matched to a gene: 14. Per the germline V gene, CDR1 is SGHRS and CDR2 is YFSETQ. As DNA, the CDR3 is TGCGCCAGCAGCCGACAGGGACGAATCCCCGCCGAAGCTTTCTTT. Amino acids: CASSRQGRIPAEAFF.

The rearrangement joins TRBV27 to TRBJ2-3; 7 bases line up with TRBD1. Trimming took 6 bases from V and 3 from J; bases not matched to a gene: 3. The germline V gene encodes CDR1 MNHEY and CDR2 SMNVEV (reference sequence). This CDR3 spans 13 amino acids. The CDR3 nucleotides are TGTGCCAGCAGGGAGACAGGGACAGATACGCAGTATTTT. The encoded protein is CASRETGTDTQYF.

Here the CDR3 DNA reads TGTGCCAGCAGTTTTTTGAGGGGGAATCAGCCCCAGCATTTT. This codes for CASSFLRGNQPQHF. This chain uses TRBV28 with TRBJ1-5, with TRBD1 as a possible D gene (6 bases). V was trimmed by 3 bases and J by 4 bases, leaving 10 bases between them. The CDR3 has 14 amino acids. Germline V CDR1 and CDR2: MDHEN, SYDVKM. Variable domain in full (rest from reference TRBV28 and TRBJ1-5): DVKVTQSSRYLVKRTGEKVFLECVQDMDHENMFWYRQDPGLGLRLIYFSYDVKMKEKGDIPEGYSVSREKKERFSLILESASTNQTSMYLCASSFLRGNQPQHFGDGTRLSIL.

There are a few counts of this clone. CDR3 in amino acids: CASSLGQGAWSNQPQHF. The CDR3 region has the DNA TGTGCCAGTAGCCTCGGGCAGGGGGCGTGGAGCAATCAGCCCCAGCATTTT. V is TRBV19 and J is TRBJ1-5; 8 bases align to TRBD1. V dropped 6 bases and J dropped 1; count of bases not matched to a gene: 11. This CDR3 has 17 residues. Germline CDR1 LNHDA, CDR2 SQIVND (reference sequence).

This clone was detected once. The genes are TRBV11-3 and TRBJ2-7; D gene uncertain. Germline V gene sequence: CDR1 SGHNT, CDR2 YENEEA. CDR3 length equals 11 residues. Trimming left V 5 bases short and J 5 bases short, with 7 bases between. The CDR3: CASSPIHEQYF. CDR3 DNA sequence: TGTGCCAGCAGCCCAATTCACGAGCAGTACTTC.

J is TRBJ2-3 and V is TRBV24-1, with D perhaps matching TRBD2 (7 bases). The V end lost 3 bases, the J end lost 4 bases, and 10 bases lay between the germline ends. Germline V gene sequence: CDR1 KGHDR, CDR2 SFDVKD. There are 14 residues in the CDR3. CDR3 residues: CATSDPGGADTQYF. DNA for the CDR3: TGTGCCACCAGTGATCCGGGGGGCGCAGATACGCAGTATTTT.

With respect to this clone: This same CDR3 is encoded by further DNA sequences in the sample. The rearrangement joins TRBV5-1 to TRBJ1-2; 9 bases fit TRBD1. The junction had 1 base not matched to a gene; V was cut back by 2 bases and J by 2 bases. Germline lookup yields CDR1 SGHRS and CDR2 YFSETQ. The CDR3 covers 14 residues. The CDR3 loop reads CASSLGQGNYGYTF. The CDR3, as DNA: TGCGCCAGCAGCTTAGGACAGGGGAACTATGGCTACACCTTC.

The rearrangement uses TRBV4-2 and TRBJ1-2; maybe TRBD1 (6 bases). The germline V gene encodes CDR1 LGHNA and CDR2 YNFKEQ. The CDR3 runs to 14 residues. V shed 1 base and J shed 4 bases, with 10 bases lying between them. The CDR3 DNA reads TGTGCCAGCAGCCAAGCAGGGGATGCCTATGGCTACACCTTC. Its protein product is CASSQAGDAYGYTF.

This clone appeared once. This chain connects TRBV12-5 to TRBJ2-3, with TRBD2 matching 15 bases. CDR1 is LGHNT and CDR2 is FRNRAP in the germline V gene. CDR3 size: 20 residues. With V trimmed by 5 bases and J by 3 bases, 15 bases remained unmatched. The CDR3 DNA reads as TGTGCTAGTGGTCTGGGACTAGCGGGGGGAGGTTCTAGGTCGACAGATACGCAGTATTTT. Protein sequence: CASGLGLAGGGSRSTDTQYF. Supplemented by reference TRBV12-5 and TRBJ2-3, the full variable domain reads DARVTQTPRHKVTEMGQEVTMRCQPILGHNTVFWYRQTMMQGLELLAYFRNRAPLDDSGMPKDRFSAEMPDATLATLKIQPSEPRDSAVYFCASGLGLAGGGSRSTDTQYFGPGTRLTVL.

This clone was seen more than once but under ten times. This chain joins TRBV19 and TRBJ1-2, with D maybe TRBD1 (6 bases). V was cut by 5 bases and J by 6 bases, with 7 bases left in between. The CDR3 contains 11 residues. Per germline, CDR1 LNHDA and CDR2 SQIVND (reference sequence). This CDR3 is CASSYRDGYTF. CDR3 nucleotides: TGTGCCAGTAGTTACAGGGATGGCTACACCTTC.

The count of this clone is one. V and J are TRBV7-6 and TRBJ2-7; D possibly corresponds to TRBD1 (6 bases). V lost 5 bases and J lost 2, with 22 bases in between. The CDR3 spans 17 residues. The germline CDR1 and CDR2 sequences are SGHVS and FNYEAQ. The chain's CDR3 is CASSPTPNARDTYEQYF. CDR3 sequence (DNA): TGTGCCAGCAGCCCAACGCCAAACGCGAGGGACACCTACGAGCAGTACTTC.

This chain uses TRBV5-4 with TRBJ2-3; D is unresolved. The CDR3 contains 8 residues. The germline V gene encodes CDR1 SGHNT and CDR2 YYREEE (reference sequence). In nucleotides, the CDR3 is TGTGTAGTAGATACGCAGTATTTT. Translation: CVVDTQYF.

The rearrangement uses TRBV11-2 and TRBJ2-7; D unresolved. The CDR3 covers 15 residues. Trimming took off 1 base at V and 1 base at J, with 11 bases between the two ends. CDR1 SGHAT and CDR2 FQNNGV come from the germline V gene. CDR3 sequence: CASSLAGSRSYEQYF. CDR3 DNA sequence: TGTGCCAGCAGCTTAGCAGGAAGTCGGTCCTACGAGCAGTACTTC.

The chain combines TRBV9 with TRBJ2-5; the match to TRBD2 covers 7 bases. The germline CDR1 and CDR2 sequences are SGDLS and YYNGEE. This CDR3 has 15 amino acids. J gave up 4 bases and V 2 bases, and 8 bases lay outside the gene matches. The DNA of the CDR3 is TGTGCCAGCAGCGTCACTAGCGCGGAGGGAGAGACCCAGTACTTC. As protein: CASSVTSAEGETQYF.

This clone has only one observation. The chain carries TRBV9 and TRBJ1-1; D unclear. Per the germline V gene, CDR1 is SGDLS and CDR2 is YYNGEE. CDR3 size: 14 residues. Between the trimmed V and J ends, which lost 0 bases and 5 bases, there was a span of 11 bases. The CDR3 loop reads CASSVEIGSTEAFF. For the CDR3, the DNA is TGTGCCAGCAGCGTAGAGATAGGGAGTACTGAAGCTTTCTTT.

This clone appeared once. The chain links TRBV27 to TRBJ2-3; 9 nucleotides line up with TRBD2. Unmatched junction bases numbered 5, after V lost 3 bases and J lost 4 bases. Germline CDR1 is MNHEY and CDR2 is SMNVEV (reference sequence). The CDR3 is 15 residues long. CDR3 region: CASSLGRGGADTQYF. The CDR3 DNA follows: TGTGCCAGCAGTTTGGGGCGGGGGGGAGCAGATACGCAGTATTTT.

The gene calls are TRBV11-2 and TRBJ1-1; D possibly corresponds to TRBD1 (5 bases). With 5 bases removed from V and 2 bases from J, the gap between germline ends came to 9 bases. This CDR3 spans 13 amino acids. The V gene's germline CDR1 is SGHAT and CDR2 FQNNGV. CDR3 sequence reads: CASSTTGNTEAFF. CDR3 DNA sequence: TGTGCCAGCAGCACCACAGGAAACACTGAAGCTTTCTTT.

This sequence joins TRBV3-1 (or the pseudogene TRBV3-2) and TRBJ1-2; D remains ambiguous. Trimming pared 1 base from V and 6 bases from J, leaving 12 bases between. Germline lookup yields CDR1 LGHDT and CDR2 YNNKEL (reference sequence). This CDR3 is built from 14 residues. This CDR3 is CASSQGGLENGYTF. The CDR3 coding sequence is TGTGCCAGCAGCCAAGGCGGGTTAGAGAATGGCTACACCTTC.

This clone has just a few counts. The chain uses TRBV1 and TRBJ2-5; no DNA check was done on the table's D call, TRBD1. TRBV1 is a pseudogene. The CDR3 is 16 amino acids. CDR3 amino acids: CTSSRTGPGGLETQYF. In nucleotides, the CDR3 is TGCACCAGCAGCCGAACGGGGCCAGGGGGTTTGGAGACCCAGTACTTC.